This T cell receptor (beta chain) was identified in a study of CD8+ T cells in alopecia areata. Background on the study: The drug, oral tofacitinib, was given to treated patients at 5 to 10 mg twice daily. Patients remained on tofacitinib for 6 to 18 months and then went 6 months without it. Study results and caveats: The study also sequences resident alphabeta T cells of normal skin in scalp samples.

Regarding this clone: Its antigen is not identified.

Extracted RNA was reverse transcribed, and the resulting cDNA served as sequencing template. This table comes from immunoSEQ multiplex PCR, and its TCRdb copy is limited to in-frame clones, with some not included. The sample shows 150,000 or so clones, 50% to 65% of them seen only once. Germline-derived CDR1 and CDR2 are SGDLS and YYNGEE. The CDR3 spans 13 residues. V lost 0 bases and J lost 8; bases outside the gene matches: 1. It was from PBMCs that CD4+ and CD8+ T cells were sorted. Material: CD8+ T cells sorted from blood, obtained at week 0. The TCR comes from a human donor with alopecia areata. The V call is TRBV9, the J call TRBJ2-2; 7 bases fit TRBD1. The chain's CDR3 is CASSVDRGGELFF. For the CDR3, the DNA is TGTGCCAGCAGCGTAGACAGGGGTGGGGAGCTGTTTTTT. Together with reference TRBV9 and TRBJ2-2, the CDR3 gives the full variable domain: DSGVTQTPKHLITATGQRVTLRCSPRSGDLSVYWYQQSLDQGLQFLIQYYNGEERAKGNILERFSAQQFPDLHSELNLSSLELGDSALYFCASSVDRGGELFFGEGSRLTVL.